The TCR beta chain under discussion was sequenced for a study of tumor-infiltrating lymphocytes in localized non-small cell lung cancer. Germline V lookup: CDR1 SGHDN, CDR2 FVKESK. The CDR3 is 14 amino acids. V lost 5 bases and J lost 7, with 17 bases in between. Only in-frame clones appear in the TCRdb table, and some are missing; sequencing was by immunoSEQ multiplex PCR. The sample yields over 10,000 clones, less than 80% seen once. The J gene is TRBJ1-2, the V gene TRBV14; possibly TRBD1 for D (6 bases). The sequenced sample consisted of uninvolved lung tissue not adjacent to the tumor. This clonotype was sampled from a human donor with non-small cell lung cancer. In DNA, the CDR3 is TGTGCCAGCAGCGAAACCGGGACAATCTCTGGCTACACCTTC. It codes for CASSETGTISGYTF.